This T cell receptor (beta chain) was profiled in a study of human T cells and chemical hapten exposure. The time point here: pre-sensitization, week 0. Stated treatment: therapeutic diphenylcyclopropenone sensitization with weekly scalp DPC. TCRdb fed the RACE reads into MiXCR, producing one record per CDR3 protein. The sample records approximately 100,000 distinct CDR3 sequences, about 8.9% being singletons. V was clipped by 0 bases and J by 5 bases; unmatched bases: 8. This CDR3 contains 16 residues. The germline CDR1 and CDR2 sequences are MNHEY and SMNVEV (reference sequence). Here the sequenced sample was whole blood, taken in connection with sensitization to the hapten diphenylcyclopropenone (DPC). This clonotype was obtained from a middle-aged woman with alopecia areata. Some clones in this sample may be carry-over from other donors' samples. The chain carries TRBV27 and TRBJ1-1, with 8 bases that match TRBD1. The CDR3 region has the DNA TGTGCCAGCAGTTTATCTACCAGGGGGCAGTCAACTGAAGCTTTCTTT. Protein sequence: CASSLSTRGQSTEAFF.